This TCR beta chain derives from a study of tumor and adjacent non-tumor tissue in lung cancer. This sample's RNA came from whole unsorted tissue. A modified ARM-PCR protocol with three rounds of nested PCR amplified TCRbeta. One entry per CDR3 protein, called by TCRdb with MiXCR from the multiplex PCR reads. The sample carries about 80,000 distinct CDR3 sequences, roughly 80% recorded once. Study-level points and caveats: TCR diversity was significantly greater in tumor than normal lung tissue.

Points on this clonotype: Its antigen is undetermined. At one end, the junction sequence differs from germline, possibly due to a read error.

The CDR3 runs 12 residues. Material for sequencing was lung tumor tissue. This TCR derives from a woman in her fifties or sixties with non-small cell lung cancer. The V and J genes are TRBV12-3 or TRBV12-4 and TRBJ2-2; no firm D call. The CDR3 loop reads CANSFHSGELFF. The CDR3 DNA follows: TGTGCCAACAGTTTTCATAGCGGGGAGCTGTTTTTT.